The sequence of this TCR beta chain was determined in a study of T cells after yellow fever vaccination. About the research overall: Low-cell-number fractions underwent preparation using SMART-Seq v4 Ultra Low Input.

Researchers made TCR cDNA using 5'RACE template switching, and this step added a universal primer site and UMIs. TCRdb passed the 5' RACE reads through MiXCR, listing each CDR3 protein once. The table shows over 65,000 distinct CDR3 sequences, with approximately 12% occurring only once. CDR1 is SGHTA, CDR2 FQGNSA, per germline. The junction had 1 base not matched to a gene; V was cut back by 3 bases and J by 6 bases. The CDR3 length is 13 residues. The specimen comprised CD8+ T cells not binding an NS4B(214-222) dextramer, sorted from PBMCs, sampled roughly 20 days after the first yellow fever vaccination. This chain joins TRBV7-2 and TRBJ1-2; 10 bases are a match to TRBD1. The receptor was isolated from a young man who received the YFV17D yellow fever vaccine. The CDR3 DNA reads TGTGCCAGCAGCTTGACAGGGGGCAATGGCTACACCTTC. This encodes CASSLTGGNGYTF.